The 5 T cell receptor beta chains presented below share a single source sample, sequenced in a study of T cell responses to AZD1222 COVID-19 vaccine. The method was immunoSEQ multiplex PCR; TCRdb's version includes in-frame clones alone and lacks a portion of them. The sample carries some 190,000 clones, around 90% recorded once. The specimen comprised peripheral blood, sampled on day 0 of AZD1222 vaccination. All receptors come from an adult in good health.

The J gene is TRBJ1-5, the V gene TRBV15; D might be TRBD1 (5 bases). Germline values: CDR1 LNHNV, CDR2 YYDKDF (reference sequence). The CDR3 totals 16 residues. With 0 bases removed from V and 1 base from J, the gap between germline ends came to 10 bases. DNA of the CDR3: TGTGCCACCAGCAGAGATGGAGCAGGGAGCAATCAGCCCCAGCATTTT. The encoded protein is CATSRDGAGSNQPQHF. Based on the CDR3 plus reference TRBV15 and TRBJ1-5, the full variable domain is DAMVIQNPRYQVTQFGKPVTLSCSQTLNHNVMYWYQQKSSQAPKLLFHYYDKDFNNEADTPDNFQSRRPNTSFCFLDIRSPGLGDTAMYLCATSRDGAGSNQPQHFGDGTRLSIL.

The rearrangement links TRBV11-2 to TRBJ1-5; D is undetermined. The CDR3 spans 14 residues. The V gene's germline CDR1 is SGHAT and CDR2 FQNNGV. V lost 0 bases and J 4 bases, leaving 7 bases between the germline ends. Written as DNA, the CDR3 is TGTGCCAGCAGCTTAGATAGTGTGAATCAGCCCCAGCATTTT. Translating gives CASSLDSVNQPQHF.

Only one count was recorded for this clone. The J gene is TRBJ1-1, the V gene TRBV5-1; D uncertain. V lost 6 bases and J 1 base, leaving 10 bases between the germline ends. Germline V gene sequence: CDR1 SGHRS, CDR2 YFSETQ. The CDR3 is made up of 13 amino acids. The CDR3 loop reads CASTSRWNTEAFF. CDR3 bases: TGCGCCAGCACCTCTCGGTGGAACACTGAAGCTTTCTTT.

The chain uses TRBV5-4 and TRBJ2-7; D may match TRBD1 or TRBD2 (5 bases each). From germline, CDR1 is SGHNT and CDR2 YYREEE (reference sequence). Trimming removed 4 bases at V and 2 bases at J, with 13 bases between. CDR3 length equals 14 residues. The CDR3 region is CASSLRDGTYEQYF. The CDR3 DNA is TGTGCCAGCAGCCTCCGGGACGGAACCTACGAGCAGTACTTC.

This sequence joins TRBV28 and TRBJ2-1; D is undetermined. The V end lost 7 bases, the J end lost 0 bases, and 10 bases lay between the germline ends. The CDR3 has 14 amino acids. Germline loops: CDR1 MDHEN, CDR2 SYDVKM. The CDR3 here is CASMTSLSYNEQFF. As DNA, the CDR3 is TGTGCCAGCATGACGAGCCTCTCCTACAATGAGCAGTTCTTC.